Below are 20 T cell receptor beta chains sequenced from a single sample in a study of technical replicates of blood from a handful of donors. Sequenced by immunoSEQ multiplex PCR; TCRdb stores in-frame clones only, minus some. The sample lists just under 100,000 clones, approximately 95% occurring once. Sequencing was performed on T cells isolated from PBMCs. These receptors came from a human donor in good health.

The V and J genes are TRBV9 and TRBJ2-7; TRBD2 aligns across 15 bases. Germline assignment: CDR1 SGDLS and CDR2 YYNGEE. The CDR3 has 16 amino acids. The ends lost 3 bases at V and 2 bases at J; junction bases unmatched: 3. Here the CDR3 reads CASSGTSGRDPYEQYF. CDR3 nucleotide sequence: TGTGCCAGCAGCGGGACTAGCGGGAGGGACCCCTACGAGCAGTACTTC.

CDR3 coding DNA: TGTGCCAGCAGCTTAAGGGACATCGAGCAGTACTTC. The encoded protein is CASSLRDIEQYF. The chain joins TRBV7-9 to TRBJ2-7; TRBD1 is a possible D gene (6 bases). The germline gives CDR1 SEHNR, CDR2 FQNEAQ (reference sequence). V was shortened by 2 bases and J by 6 bases, with 8 bases between the two germline ends. The CDR3 runs to 12 residues.

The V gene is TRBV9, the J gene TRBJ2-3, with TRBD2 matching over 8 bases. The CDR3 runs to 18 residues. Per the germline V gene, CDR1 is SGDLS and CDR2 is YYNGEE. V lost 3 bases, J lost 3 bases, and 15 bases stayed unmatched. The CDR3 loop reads CASSADEAGGAGTDTQYF. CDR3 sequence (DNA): TGTGCCAGCAGCGCCGACGAAGCCGGGGGGGCCGGGACAGATACGCAGTATTTT.

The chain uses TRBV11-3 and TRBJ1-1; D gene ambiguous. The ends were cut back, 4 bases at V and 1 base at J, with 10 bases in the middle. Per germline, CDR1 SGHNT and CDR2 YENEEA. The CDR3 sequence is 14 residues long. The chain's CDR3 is CASSSRGSNTEAFF. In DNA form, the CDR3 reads TGTGCCAGCAGCTCCCGGGGTTCGAACACTGAAGCTTTCTTT.

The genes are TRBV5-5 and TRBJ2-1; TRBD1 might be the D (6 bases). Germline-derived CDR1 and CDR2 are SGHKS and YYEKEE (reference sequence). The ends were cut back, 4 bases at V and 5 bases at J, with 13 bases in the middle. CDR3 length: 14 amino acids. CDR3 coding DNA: TGTGCCAGCAGCACCAGGACAGCGAACAATGAGCAGTTCTTC. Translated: CASSTRTANNEQFF.

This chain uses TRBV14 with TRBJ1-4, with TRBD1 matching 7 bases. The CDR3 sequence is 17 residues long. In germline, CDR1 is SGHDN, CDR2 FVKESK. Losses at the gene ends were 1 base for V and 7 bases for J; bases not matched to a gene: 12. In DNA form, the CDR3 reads TGTGCCAGCAGCCAAGGCCTCGGGAGGGGGCAAAGTGAAAAACTGTTTTTT. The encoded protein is CASSQGLGRGQSEKLFF.

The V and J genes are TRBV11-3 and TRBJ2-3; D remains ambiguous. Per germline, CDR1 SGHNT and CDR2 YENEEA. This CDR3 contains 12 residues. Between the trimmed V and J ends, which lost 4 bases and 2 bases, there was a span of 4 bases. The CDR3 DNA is TGTGCCAGCAGCTCATCCACAGATACGCAGTATTTT. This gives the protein CASSSSTDTQYF. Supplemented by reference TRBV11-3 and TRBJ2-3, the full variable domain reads EAGVVQSPRYKIIEKKQPVAFWCNPISGHNTLYWYLQNLGQGPELLIRYENEEAVDDSQLPKDRFSAERLKGVDSTLKIQPAELGDSAVYLCASSSSTDTQYFGPGTRLTVL.

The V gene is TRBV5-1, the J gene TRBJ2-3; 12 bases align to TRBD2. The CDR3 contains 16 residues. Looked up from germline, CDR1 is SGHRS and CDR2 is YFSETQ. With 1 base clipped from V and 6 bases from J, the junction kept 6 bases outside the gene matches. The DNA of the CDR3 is TGCGCCAGCAGCTTGTCTTTCACTAGCGGGAGGGATACGCAGTATTTT. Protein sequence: CASSLSFTSGRDTQYF.

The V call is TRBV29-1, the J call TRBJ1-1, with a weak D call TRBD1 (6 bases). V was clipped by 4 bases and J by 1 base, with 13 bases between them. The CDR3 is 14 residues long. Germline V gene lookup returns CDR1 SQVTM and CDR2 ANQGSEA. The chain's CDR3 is CSVVRGGRNTEAFF. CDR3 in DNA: TGCAGCGTTGTTAGGGGGGGGCGGAACACTGAAGCTTTCTTT.

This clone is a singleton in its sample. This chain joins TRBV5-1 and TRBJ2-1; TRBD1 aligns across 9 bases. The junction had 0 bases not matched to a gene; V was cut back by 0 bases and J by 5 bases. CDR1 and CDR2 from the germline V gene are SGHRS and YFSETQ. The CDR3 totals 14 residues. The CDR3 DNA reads TGCGCCAGCAGCTTGGGACAGGGGGACAATGAGCAGTTCTTC. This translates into CASSLGQGDNEQFF.

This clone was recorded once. CDR3 nucleotides: TGCGCCTCTTCGCGTGTGCGGGGAGAGTCCTACGAGCAGTACTTC. Encoded protein: CASSRVRGESYEQYF. V and J are TRBV5-1 and TRBJ2-7, with D possibly TRBD2 on 6 matching bases. The germline CDR1 and CDR2 sequences are SGHRS and YFSETQ. The CDR3 is 15 amino acids. V lost 10 bases and J lost 1, with 21 bases in between.

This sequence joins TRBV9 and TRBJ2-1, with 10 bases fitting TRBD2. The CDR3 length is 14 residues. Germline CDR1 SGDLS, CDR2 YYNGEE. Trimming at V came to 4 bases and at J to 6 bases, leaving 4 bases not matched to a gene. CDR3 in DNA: TGTGCCAGCAGCCGCACTAGCGGGATCAATGAGCAGTTCTTC. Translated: CASSRTSGINEQFF.

CDR3 in DNA: TGTGCCAGCAGCCTCCGACTAGCGGGAGTCACCGGGGAGCTGTTTTTT. Protein product: CASSLRLAGVTGELFF. The chain has TRBV7-2 and TRBJ2-2; 12 nucleotides agree with TRBD2. In germline, CDR1 is SGHTA, CDR2 FQGNSA. The V segment lost 5 bases and the J segment 4 bases; nucleotides outside the gene matches: 5. This CDR3 has 16 amino acids.

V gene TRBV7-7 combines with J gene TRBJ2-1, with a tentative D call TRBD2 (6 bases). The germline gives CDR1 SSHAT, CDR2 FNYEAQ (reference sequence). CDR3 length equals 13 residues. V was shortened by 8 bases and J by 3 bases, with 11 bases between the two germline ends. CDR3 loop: CASGEDYYNEQFF. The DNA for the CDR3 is TGTGCCAGCGGGGAGGACTACTACAATGAGCAGTTCTTC.

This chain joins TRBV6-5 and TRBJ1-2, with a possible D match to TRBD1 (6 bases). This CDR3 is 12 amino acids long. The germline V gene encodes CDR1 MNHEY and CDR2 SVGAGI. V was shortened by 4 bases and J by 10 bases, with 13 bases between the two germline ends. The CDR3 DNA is TGTGCCAGCAGTTTGTCGGCAGGGGACTACACCTTC. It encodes CASSLSAGDYTF.

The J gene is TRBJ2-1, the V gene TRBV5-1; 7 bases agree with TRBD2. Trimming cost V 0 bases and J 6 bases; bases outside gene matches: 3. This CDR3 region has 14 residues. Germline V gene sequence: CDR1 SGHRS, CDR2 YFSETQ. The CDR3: CASSLVGGVNEQFF. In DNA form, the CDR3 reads TGCGCCAGCAGCTTGGTTGGGGGGGTCAATGAGCAGTTCTTC.

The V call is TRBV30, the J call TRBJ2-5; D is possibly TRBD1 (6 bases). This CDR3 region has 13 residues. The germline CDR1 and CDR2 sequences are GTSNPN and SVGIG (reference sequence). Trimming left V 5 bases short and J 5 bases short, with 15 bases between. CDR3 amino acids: CAWGTSRGETQYF. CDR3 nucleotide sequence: TGTGCCTGGGGGACAAGCCGAGGGGAGACCCAGTACTTC.

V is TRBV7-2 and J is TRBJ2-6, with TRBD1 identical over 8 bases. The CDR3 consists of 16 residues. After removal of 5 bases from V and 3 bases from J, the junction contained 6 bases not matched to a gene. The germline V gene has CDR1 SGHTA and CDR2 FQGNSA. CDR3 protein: CASSPRQGFGANVLTF. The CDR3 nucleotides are TGTGCCAGCAGCCCGAGACAGGGGTTTGGGGCCAACGTCCTGACTTTC.

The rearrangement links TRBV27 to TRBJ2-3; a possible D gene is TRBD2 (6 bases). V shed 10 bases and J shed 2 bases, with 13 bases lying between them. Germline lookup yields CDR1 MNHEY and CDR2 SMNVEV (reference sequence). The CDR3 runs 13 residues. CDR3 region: CAIRGSYTDTQYF. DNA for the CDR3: TGTGCCATCCGGGGGAGCTACACAGATACGCAGTATTTT.

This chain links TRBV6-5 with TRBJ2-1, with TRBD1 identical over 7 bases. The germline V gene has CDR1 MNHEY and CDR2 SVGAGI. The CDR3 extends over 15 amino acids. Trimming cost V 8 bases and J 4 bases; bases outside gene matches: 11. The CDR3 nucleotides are TGTGCCAGCTCCCGCCCCGGGACAGCATACAATGAGCAGTTCTTC. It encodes CASSRPGTAYNEQFF.